This entry lists 5 T cell receptor beta chains sequenced from one sample in a study of T cell responses to AZD1222 COVID-19 vaccine. The protocol was immunoSEQ multiplex PCR, while the TCRdb copy is restricted to in-frame clones and leaves out a portion. This table holds 110,000 or so clones, more than 85% found once. This sample comprised peripheral blood, obtained on day 0 of AZD1222 vaccination. The origin of the receptors is an adult in good health.

V is TRBV20-1 and J is TRBJ1-1; a weak D match, TRBD1 (5 bases). In germline, CDR1 is DFQATT, CDR2 SNEGSKA (reference sequence). This CDR3 is built from 13 residues. Trimming pared 3 bases from V and 1 base from J, leaving 9 bases between. CDR3 in DNA: TGCAGTGCTAGTTGGGGGACGAACACTGAAGCTTTCTTT. It codes for CSASWGTNTEAFF.

The rearrangement uses TRBV7-3 and TRBJ2-7, with TRBD1 as a possible D gene (5 bases). The ends were cut back, 2 bases at V and 0 bases at J, with 5 bases in the middle. The CDR3 length is 13 residues. CDR1 SGHTA and CDR2 FQGTGA come from the germline V gene. The CDR3 DNA follows: TGTGCCAGCAGCTTAGACAGCTCCTACGAGCAGTACTTC. Its protein is CASSLDSSYEQYF.

The V call is TRBV25-1, the J call TRBJ1-2, with D hard to call. Looked up from germline, CDR1 is MGHDK and CDR2 is SYGVNS. This CDR3 is 12 amino acids long. The V end was cut by 5 bases, the J end by 1 base, with 5 bases between. CDR3 in DNA: TGTGCCAGCAGTCAGGTTAACTATGGCTACACCTTC. Its protein product is CASSQVNYGYTF.

Here the CDR3 reads CASSAGQGDTGELFF. In nucleotides, the CDR3 is TGCGCCAGCAGCGCGGGACAGGGGGACACCGGGGAGCTGTTTTTT. The rearrangement links TRBV4-1 to TRBJ2-2, with 11 nucleotides matching TRBD1. J was trimmed by 3 bases and V by 5 bases; bases with no gene match: 2. The CDR3 sequence is 15 residues long. CDR1 MGHRA and CDR2 YSYEKL come from the germline V gene.

This chain connects TRBV29-1 to TRBJ2-2; 8 bases agree with TRBD2. Trimming at V came to 1 base and at J to 5 bases, leaving 3 bases not matched to a gene. Looked up from germline, CDR1 is SQVTM and CDR2 is ANQGSEA. CDR3 length equals 14 residues. This CDR3 is CSVEGQRGTGELFF. DNA of the CDR3: TGCAGCGTTGAAGGACAGCGGGGGACCGGGGAGCTGTTTTTT.